Included here is one TCR beta chain sequence, with context. Its antigen is unidentified. 60 Vbeta and 13 Jbeta primers were used in PCR. Assay: immunoSEQ multiplex PCR; the TCRdb copy retains only in-frame clones and omits some. The sample contains over 100,000 clones, roughly 80% of which appear only once. The CDR3 length is 12 residues. V lost 10 bases, J lost 4 bases, and 4 bases stayed unmatched. Per germline, CDR1 SNHLY and CDR2 FYNNEI. The data derive from a study of cytomegalovirus exposure and HLA in healthy donors. Whole-study context: The early release's HLA-typed donors yielded approximately 85 million unique TCRs. Study findings and constraints: Researchers reported from a later analysis that most CMV-associated TCR beta chains appeared HLA-restricted. There were some V segments, including TRBV6-2 and TRBV6-3, excluded as indistinguishable. In presence/absence analyses, roughly uniform sequencing depth across donors was assumed.

The chain is built from TRBV2 and TRBJ2-3, with 8 positions matching TRBD2. The receptor was derived from a young man in good health and CMV-seropositive. Material: PBMCs. The CDR3: CATSSGADTQYF. CDR3 nucleotides: TGTGCCACTAGTAGCGGGGCAGATACGCAGTATTTT.